This is a list of T cell receptor beta chains from one sample in a study of CD8+CD57+ T cells in acquired aplastic anemia. TCRdb redid the calling of the reads with MiXCR, one entry per CDR3 protein. The sample has 300,000 or so distinct CDR3 sequences, 56% seen once. The sequenced sample was sorted CD4+, CD8+, or CD8+CD57+ T cells (not recorded which) from PBMCs. The receptors here all came from a human donor with aplastic anemia. Both conserved end residues are part of each CDR3. Fields, in order: J gene, D gene, V gene, clone size, CDR3 DNA, CDR3 protein. A D gene is named only where the DNA matches it firmly. For some rows the clone size is stated as once, few or many, or as a class when expanded; others skip it.

>TRBJ1-6|TRBD1|TRBV19|.
TGTGCCAGTAGTTCCACAGGGGGCGGGTCACCCCTCCGCTTT
CASSSTGGGSPLRF
>TRBJ1-1|.|TRBV27|many
TGTGCCAGCAGTTTAGTGCGACCTCTGATGAACACTGAAGCTTTCTTT
CASSLVRPLMNTEAFF
>TRBJ1-1|.|TRBV14|.
TGTGCCAGCAGCCAACTTTCGGCGGGTTTTACCACTGAAGCTTTCTTT
CASSQLSAGFTTEAFF
>TRBJ2-1|TRBD2|TRBV20-1|many
TGCAGTGCTAGAAATGGGACTAGGAATGAGCAGTTCTTC
CSARNGTRNEQFF
>TRBJ2-6|.|TRBV5-1|many
TGCGCCAGCAGCTTGCGTCTCTCTGGGGCCAACGTCCTGACTTTC
CASSLRLSGANVLTF
>TRBJ2-7|.|TRBV7-8|many
TGTGCCAGCAGCTTAGCGCATTCAAGAGCATACAATGCCTACGAGCAGTACTTC
CASSLAHSRAYNAYEQYF
>TRBJ1-2|.|TRBV2|.
TGTAGCAGCAGTGAATTGAAATCTAGGGCCTATGGCTACACCTTC
CSSSELKSRAYGYTF
>TRBJ2-1|TRBD2|TRBV7-8|.
TGTGCCAGCAGCCTGGGGACCGGGACTAGCGGGAGAAATCAGCAGTTCTTC
CASSLGTGTSGRNQQFF
>TRBJ2-5|.|TRBV15|.
TGTGCCACCAGCGGAGGGAGGTGGGAGACCCAGTACTTC
CATSGGRWETQYF
>TRBJ2-1|.|TRBV19|.
TGTGCCAGTAGTATGGAGGGCGGTCAGTCCTACAATGAGCAGTTCTTC
CASSMEGGQSYNEQFF
>TRBJ1-5|TRBD1|TRBV20-1|many
TGCAGTGCTAGCGCCGGGACAGGGGTCGATCAGCCCCAGCATTTT
CSASAGTGVDQPQHF
>TRBJ1-1|TRBD1|TRBV29-1|few
TGCAGCGTTGCGAGACAGGGGGCCTGGGTAGCTTTCTTT
CSVARQGAWVAFF
>TRBJ2-1|.|TRBV15|.
TGTGCCACCAGCAGAGATAGGATTTTGGGGGGTGGAGAGCAGTTCTTC
CATSRDRILGGGEQFF
>TRBJ1-4|.|TRBV24-1|.
TGTGCCACCAGTTCAGGGGTCGATGAAAAACTGTTTTTT
CATSSGVDEKLFF
>TRBJ2-5|.|TRBV12-3/TRBV12-4|once
TGTGCCAGCAGCCGCGGAGAGTTAGAGACCCAGTACTTC
CASSRGELETQYF
>TRBJ1-3|.|TRBV29-1|once
TGCAGCGTGACGACGGGTGGACGGAGCGTACACACCATATATTTC
CSVTTGGRSVHTIYF
>TRBJ1-1|.|TRBV7-8|.
TGTGCCAGCAGCTTAGCGTGGATGGCTTTCTTT
CASSLAWMAFF
>TRBJ1-1|TRBD1|TRBV25-1|.
TGTGCCAGCTCACCAATAATGGGACAGGGGTTTTCCACTGAAGCTTTCTTT
CASSPIMGQGFSTEAFF
>TRBJ1-2|.|TRBV7-9|.
TGTGCCAGCAGCCTTCGCGGGACTACTAACTATGGCTACACCTTC
CASSLRGTTNYGYTF
>TRBJ2-2|.|TRBV7-9|few
TGTGCCTTCGGCCGAAATCAGAACACCGGGGAGCTGTTTTTT
CAFGRNQNTGELFF
>TRBJ1-4|TRBD1|TRBV20-1|once
TGCAGTGCTAGGGACAGGAATAATGAAAAACTGTTTTTT
CSARDRNNEKLFF
>TRBJ2-5|.|TRBV20-1|many
TGCAGTGCTAGATTCACCCGAGCCACCCGAGAGACCCAGTACTTC
CSARFTRATRETQYF
>TRBJ1-1|.|TRBV9|.
TGTGCCAGCAGCGCGGTGGACAGGAACACTGAAGCTTTCTTT
CASSAVDRNTEAFF
>TRBJ2-7|.|TRBV20-1|.
TGCAGTGCACCCGACCAGGGGACCGAGCAGTACTTC
CSAPDQGTEQYF
>TRBJ2-7|TRBD1|TRBV2|once
TGTGCCAGCAGTGAAGTGGGACAGGGACGCGAGCAGTACTTC
CASSEVGQGREQYF
>TRBJ1-1|.|TRBV7-9|.
TGTGCCAGCAGCTTGGAGGGGGGCAGAACCAACACTGAAGCTTTCTTT
CASSLEGGRTNTEAFF
>TRBJ1-3|.|TRBV20-1|once
TGCAGTGCTAGACTAGCGGGAGCCTCGAACACCATATATTTT
CSARLAGASNTIYF
>TRBJ2-1|.|TRBV20-1|few
TGCAGTGCTAAATTTCGGGGGCAGTTCTTC
CSAKFRGQFF
>TRBJ1-1|.|TRBV7-2|once
TGTGCCAGCAGCTGGCCTTTTAGAGGATCAGAAGCTTTCTTT
CASSWPFRGSEAFF
>TRBJ2-2|.|TRBV27|.
TGTGCCAGCCGGGTCCGAATGGGTAACACCGGGGAGCTGTTTTTT
CASRVRMGNTGELFF
>TRBJ2-2|TRBD2|TRBV11-2|once
TGTGCCACCATAGCGGGAGCTGGGCTTAACACCGGGGAGCTGTTTTTT
CATIAGAGLNTGELFF
>TRBJ1-2|.|TRBV29-1|.
TGCAGCGTTGAGGTTTCAGAGAGCTATGGCTACACCTTC
CSVEVSESYGYTF
>TRBJ2-3|.|TRBV2|.
TGTGCCAGCATGCGGGACAGCGCAGATACGCGGTATTTT
CASMRDSADTRYF
>TRBJ2-3|.|TRBV11-2|.
TGTGCCAGCAGCTTGATTATCACAGGTACGCAGTATTTT
CASSLIITGTQYF
>TRBJ2-5|TRBD2|TRBV6-1|.
TGTGCCAGCAGTGAAGTTCCTAGCGGGGGGGAGTGGGTGACCCAGTACTTC
CASSEVPSGGEWVTQYF
>TRBJ2-5|TRBD2|TRBV12-3/TRBV12-4|few
TGTGCCAGCAGTTCATGGACTAGCGGGGAAGGAGAGACCCAGTACTTC
CASSSWTSGEGETQYF
>TRBJ1-5|.|TRBV7-9|.
TGTGCCAGCAGCTTAGTAATGAGGGATCTGAGCAATCAGCCCCAGCATTTT
CASSLVMRDLSNQPQHF
>TRBJ2-7|.|TRBV12-3/TRBV12-4|few
TGTGCCAGCAGCGTAGAGGCAGGTCCTTCCTACGAGCAGTACTTC
CASSVEAGPSYEQYF
>TRBJ1-3|.|TRBV7-9|.
TGTGCCAGCAGCACCAGGGAGGGACCTGGAAACACCATATATTTT
CASSTREGPGNTIYF
>TRBJ2-3|TRBD2|TRBV10-1|many
TGCGCCAGCAGTGAGTCCCGGACTAGTGAGCAGTATTTT
CASSESRTSEQYF
>TRBJ2-5|.|TRBV10-1|.
TGCGCCAGCAGTGTTCTTTCCGCAAAAGAGACCCAGTACTTC
CASSVLSAKETQYF
>TRBJ2-3|TRBD2|TRBV27|.
TGTGCCAGCAGCCTTGGGACTACCTCTCTCAACACAGATACGCAGTATTTT
CASSLGTTSLNTDTQYF
>TRBJ2-3|.|TRBV10-3|.
TGTGCCATCAGTGTCTTGGAGGGAACAGATACGCAGTATTTT
CAISVLEGTDTQYF
>TRBJ2-7|TRBD2|TRBV7-9|.
TGCGCCAGCAGCCAAGGGCTAGCGGAGACCTACGAGCAGTACTTC
CASSQGLAETYEQYF
>TRBJ1-5|.|TRBV10-1|few
TGCGCCAGCAGGAACAGGGTTCAGCCCCAGCATTTT
CASRNRVQPQHF
>TRBJ1-2|TRBD1|TRBV7-2|.
TGTGCCAGCAGCAATACCGGGACAGGGTTTAGCTATGGCTACACCTTC
CASSNTGTGFSYGYTF
>TRBJ2-5|.|TRBV20-1|once
TGCAGTGCTAACCTGGGGGGAGAGACCCAGTACTTC
CSANLGGETQYF
>TRBJ2-7|TRBD1|TRBV7-9|.
TGTGCCACCAGCCACCGGGACAGCTCCTACGAGCAGTACTTC
CATSHRDSSYEQYF
>TRBJ1-5|.|TRBV5-1|.
TGCGCCAGCAGCCTTTCCGGCCCCGATAGCAATCAGCCCCAGCATTTT
CASSLSGPDSNQPQHF
>TRBJ2-7|TRBD2|TRBV12-3/TRBV12-4|few
TGTGCCAGCAGTACCCAGACTAGCGGGAGCTCCTACGAGCAGTACTTC
CASSTQTSGSSYEQYF
>TRBJ2-1|.|TRBV12-3/TRBV12-4|.
TGTGCCAGCAGTCTCGGACTTAATGAGCAGTTCTTC
CASSLGLNEQFF
>TRBJ2-1|TRBD2|TRBV2|.
TGTGCCAGCAGGGCGGGAGCCGTTAATGAGCAGTTCTTC
CASRAGAVNEQFF
>TRBJ2-1|TRBD1|TRBV11-3|.
TGTGCCAGCAGGACCTACAGGGGGCCTCCCTCAGTCAATGAGCAGTTCTTC
CASRTYRGPPSVNEQFF
>TRBJ2-3|TRBD1|TRBV30|.
TGTGCCTGGAGTCGAGCCGGGACAGGGGGCGTAGATACGCAGTATTTT
CAWSRAGTGGVDTQYF
>TRBJ2-5|TRBD2|TRBV7-2|few
TGTGCCAGCAGCTCCTCTAGCGGGAGTGGAGAGACCCAGTACTTC
CASSSSSGSGETQYF
>TRBJ1-1|.|TRBV10-1|few
TGCGCCACCCGTTGTGGGGGAAAGGGGGACACTGAAGCTTTCTTT
CATRCGGKGDTEAFF
>TRBJ1-2|TRBD1|TRBV27|few
TGTGCCAGCAGTTTAAAGGGACAGGGGGCGGGCTATGGCTACACCTTC
CASSLKGQGAGYGYTF
>TRBJ1-4|.|TRBV2|.
TGTGCCAGCCGGGGGGACGGGGGATGGGAAAAACTGTTTTTT
CASRGDGGWEKLFF